This T cell receptor beta chain was sequenced for a study of shared clonotypes between healthy human individuals (dated by TCRdb to 2018 to 2021). In terms of the full investigation: A couple of women and a few men aged 18 to 49 years were included in the cohort. For each donor, CD4 naive and CD4 memory were each run on three plates, CD8 naive on two plates, and CD8 memory on one plate. Blood TCR repertoires of a handful of healthy adults were deeply sequenced to estimate repertoire size and the extent of clonotype sharing between individuals. Different laboratories and diverse techniques were used to prepare libraries and sequence TCR repertoires, to increase sequencing depth and limit assay-specific biases. Leukapheresis yielded between about 0.85 and 9.5 billion PBMCs per donor. Points the paper makes about the study in general: Larger estimated clonotype richness was generally found for naive subsets than for memory subsets. Clonotypes shared by all four sorted-subset donors showed higher generation probabilities than non-shared clonotypes. Because the study included only a small number of donors, the genetic and exposure-history diversity represented was limited. Rarefaction of sorted-subset datasets indicated incomplete sequencing despite the large sequencing depth. Only blood was sampled, and tissue TCR repertoires likely differ from those in blood. Pairwise subsampling indicated that sequencing depth was expected to affect the degree of clonotype sharing among donors. Sharing across a few donors was observed for roughly 5.4% of naive CD4, about 3.2% of naive CD8, 2% to 2.5% of memory CD4, and 0.4% of memory CD8 clonotypes.

For the CD8 naive samples, CD45RO-negative cells were positively selected for CCR7, yielding a CD45RA+CCR7+ population from which TemRA cells were excluded. Donors were healthy HIV-negative adults with no recently reported acute infections or vaccinations. Only Caucasian adults living in Nashville, Tennessee, USA were represented among the donors. Blood was collected by leukapheresis, and PBMCs were isolated by Ficoll-Histopaque density gradient centrifugation and then cryopreserved in liquid nitrogen vapor phase. Analytical flow cytometry was used to check the purity and quantity of each magnetically sorted T cell population. Each sorted fraction had its genomic DNA isolated and then quantified by UV absorbance on a Nanodrop 2000c. TCR CDR3 regions were amplified from genomic DNA by multiplex PCR using the deep immunoSEQ assay. Extracted genomic DNA from each cell subset was spread evenly across all wells of several immunoSEQ 96-well plates, with each plate serving as a replicate. For sorted subsets, roughly 200 ng of genomic DNA, equivalent to 25,000 to 35,000 T cell genomes, went into each replicate PCR. Purified libraries were measured with a Qubit 3.0 fluorometer, size-checked on a Bioanalyzer 2100, and measured again with the KAPA Library Quantification kit. Every immunoSEQ 96-well plate was sequenced on a dedicated single-read 150-cycle Illumina NextSeq 550 flow cell. The paper's processing steps were these. Because the immunoSEQ output included only junctional sequences and no quality scores, the filtering could not be the same as the filtering used for full-length reads. To assign V/J genes and CDR3, sequences were annotated using PyIR, a Python wrapper for IgBLAST v1.9, with IMGT germline references. Any read was removed if the V/J assignment was weak (E-value above 1e-6), the CDR3 was missing, or the read contained stop codons, out-of-frame junctions, or ambiguous translated residues. V3J clonotypes were defined by identical inferred V gene, J gene, and CDR3 amino acid sequence. Percentage overlap between repertoires was computed as shared unique clonotypes divided by the size of the smaller repertoire. Repertoire richness was assessed with RTK rarefaction, the Chao1 estimator, and Recon v2.1 estimates of unobserved clonotypes. For all TCRbeta clonotypes obtained by the gDNA method from a few donors, generation probabilities were computed with OLGA. TCRdb holds this immuneACCESS table with in-frame rearrangements only. Some clones are missing; in checked studies, unresolved V genes explain under half, and the rest has no known cause. D and trimming were read from the DNA, whereas the V and J calls and clone size are those reported in that table. In this sample the table shows millions of clones, under 95% of which occur a single time. 1.5% to 2% of the sample is taken by the ten largest.

Relative to germline, V is 5 bases shorter and J is 6 bases shorter, with 13 bases between their ends. CDR3 length: 13 amino acids, cysteine to phenylalanine. Only CDR3 DNA is held: 39 bases, read in frame from base 1. In the germline V gene (reference sequence), CDR1 corresponds to LNHDA and CDR2 to SQIVND. On this clone: Its antigen remains undetermined. One base away there is no much larger clone; base qualities are not given.

Sequenced: naive CD8+ T cells from PBMCs. This specimen's cell subset or site label, per the study, means: CD45RA+CCR7+. This clonotype was sampled from a young man in good health. Some clones in this sample may be carry-over from other donors' samples. The V and J segments used are TRBV19 and TRBJ1-2, and perhaps TRBD1 as D gene, on 6 matching bases. The CDR3 has the sequence CASSWGYRDGYTF. Read as DNA, the sequence is TGTGCCAGTAGTTGGGGATACAGGGATGGCTACACCTTC.